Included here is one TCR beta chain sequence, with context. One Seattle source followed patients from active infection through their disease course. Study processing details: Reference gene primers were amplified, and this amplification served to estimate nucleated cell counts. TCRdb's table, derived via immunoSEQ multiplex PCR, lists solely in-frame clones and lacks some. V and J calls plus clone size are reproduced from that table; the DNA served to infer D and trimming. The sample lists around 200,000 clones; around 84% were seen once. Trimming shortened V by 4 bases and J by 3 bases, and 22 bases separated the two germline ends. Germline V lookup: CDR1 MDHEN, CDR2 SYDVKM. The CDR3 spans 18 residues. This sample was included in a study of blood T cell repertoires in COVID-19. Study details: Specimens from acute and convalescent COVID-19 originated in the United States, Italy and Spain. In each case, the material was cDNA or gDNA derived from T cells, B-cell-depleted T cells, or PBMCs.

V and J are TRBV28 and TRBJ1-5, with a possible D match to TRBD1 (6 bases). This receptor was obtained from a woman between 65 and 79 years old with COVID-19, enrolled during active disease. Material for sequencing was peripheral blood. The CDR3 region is CASSSTHQQGRLNQPQHF. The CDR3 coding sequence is TGTGCCAGCAGTTCGACTCATCAACAGGGACGGCTCAATCAGCCCCAGCATTTT.